The 26 T cell receptor beta chains below were found in one sample sequenced in a study of T-cell reconstitution after alpha-beta-depleted transplantation in children. Preparation of the TCRbeta library was carried out with unique molecular identifiers. MiXCR was run by TCRdb on the PCR reads, yielding one entry per CDR3 protein. The sample gives almost 500,000 distinct CDR3 sequences, 8% to 11% of which show up once; around 2.2% is in the top ten. The material was PBMCs, obtained before TCRalphabeta/CD19-depleted stem cell transplant. These receptors came from a child aged 2 to 10 with inherited bone marrow failure, due to receive a stem cell transplant.

There are many counts of this clonotype. The V call is TRBV7-6, the J call TRBJ2-7, with D possibly being TRBD1 or TRBD2 (6 bases each). The CDR3 runs to 14 residues. CDR1 is SGHVS and CDR2 is FNYEAQ in the germline V gene. V was shortened by 5 bases and J by 3 bases, with 14 bases between the two germline ends. The CDR3: CASSRQATSYEQYF. The CDR3 nucleotides are TGTGCCAGCAGCCGACAGGCGACTAGCTACGAGCAGTACTTC.

This clonotype was detected many times. The chain has TRBV7-6 and TRBJ2-3; D is perhaps TRBD2 (6 bases). Trimming left V 6 bases short and J 0 bases short, with 13 bases between. CDR3 length equals 15 residues. CDR1 and CDR2 from the germline V gene are SGHVS and FNYEAQ. The DNA for the CDR3 is TGTGCCAGCAGGGGAGGAGCGGCTAGCACAGATACGCAGTATTTT. The encoded protein is CASRGGAASTDTQYF.

This clonotype was picked up many times. One end of the junction is discordant with germline, which a read error may explain. J is TRBJ2-3 and V is TRBV6-1, with D uncertain. The CDR3 covers 15 residues. Per the germline V gene, CDR1 is MNHNS and CDR2 is SASEGT. This CDR3 reads CASSQPLQGTDTQYF. DNA of the CDR3: TGCGCCAGCAGCCAACCTCTCCAAGGAACAGATACGCAGTATTTT.

This clonotype was observed many times. The V call is TRBV11-2, the J call TRBJ2-7, with no clear D. V lost 5 bases, J lost 2 bases, and 13 bases lay in between. The CDR3 extends over 14 amino acids. The germline V gene has CDR1 SGHAT and CDR2 FQNNGV. CDR3 loop: CASSPKRRTYEQYF. The CDR3 DNA follows: TGTGCCAGCAGCCCTAAGAGGCGAACCTACGAGCAGTACTTC.

The table lists this clonotype with many counts. The V and J genes are TRBV20-1 and TRBJ2-7; D is tentatively TRBD1 or TRBD2 (5 bases each). Germline V CDR1 and CDR2: DFQATT, SNEGSKA (reference sequence). CDR3 length equals 13 residues. The V end lost 5 bases, the J end lost 4 bases, and 15 bases lay between the germline ends. In DNA form, the CDR3 reads TGCAGTGCTCCGGGACCTAACCGTTACGAGCAGTACTTC. It yields the protein CSAPGPNRYEQYF.

CDR3 loop: CSASSPSGLTYEQYF. CDR3 sequence (DNA): TGCAGTGCTAGTTCTCCTAGCGGGCTAACCTACGAGCAGTACTTC. The V call is TRBV20-1, the J call TRBJ2-7; 8 bases align to TRBD2. Germline V gene lookup returns CDR1 DFQATT and CDR2 SNEGSKA (reference sequence). There are 15 residues in the CDR3. V shed 3 bases, J shed 2 bases, and the junction held 9 bases outside the gene matches.

The chain recombines TRBV24-1 with TRBJ2-1; 11 positions agree with TRBD2. Per germline, CDR1 KGHDR and CDR2 SFDVKD. V was pared by 2 bases and J by 7 bases, with 9 bases of the junction left unmatched. The CDR3 totals 17 residues. CDR3 nucleotide sequence: TGTGCCACCAGTGATTCCGTAGCGGGAGGGCCGAAGAATGAGCAGTTCTTC. Translating gives CATSDSVAGGPKNEQFF.

This clonotype appeared once. The CDR3 DNA reads TGTGCCAGCAGAGAGTGGGGAGACAACTCTGGGGCCAACGTCCTGACTTTC. This encodes CASREWGDNSGANVLTF. This chain connects TRBV28 to TRBJ2-6, with TRBD2 as a possible D gene (5 bases). There are 17 residues in the CDR3. From germline, CDR1 is MDHEN and CDR2 SYDVKM. Trimming cost V 6 bases and J 0 bases, with 15 bases left between them.

For this clonotype: A read error may be the cause here, since a much bigger clone is one base away. V and J are TRBV29-1 and TRBJ2-1; D possibly corresponds to TRBD2 (6 bases). Germline loops: CDR1 SQVTM, CDR2 ANQGSEA. There are 14 residues in the CDR3. CDR3 nucleotide sequence: TGCACCGTTGAATCGTCGACTAGGCGCAATGAGCAGTTCTTC. It yields the protein CTVESSTRRNEQFF.

This clonotype was observed many times. V is TRBV20-1 and J is TRBJ2-7; either TRBD1 or TRBD2 may fit D (5 bases each). Germline V CDR1 and CDR2: DFQATT, SNEGSKA (reference sequence). The CDR3 has 14 residues. Deletions cut 3 bases from V and 2 bases from J, with 14 bases between. The CDR3 sequence: CSARWGSMTYEQYF. The CDR3 coding sequence is TGCAGTGCTAGGTGGGGGAGTATGACCTACGAGCAGTACTTC.

The rearrangement uses TRBV18 and TRBJ1-5, with 11 positions matching TRBD1. Germline V gene sequence: CDR1 KGHSH, CDR2 LQKENI. The CDR3 is 15 residues long. Trimming at V came to 3 bases and at J to 5 bases, leaving 3 bases not matched to a gene. CDR3 sequence (DNA): TGTGCCAGCTCACCGGGGACAGGGGGGGATCAGCCCCAGCATTTT. It yields the protein CASSPGTGGDQPQHF. The complete variable domain, with remaining parts taken from reference TRBV18 and TRBJ1-5, reads NAGVMQNPRHLVRRRGQEARLRCSPMKGHSHVYWYRQLPEEGLKFMVYLQKENIIDESGMPKERFSAEFPKEGPSILRIQQVVRGDSAAYFCASSPGTGGDQPQHFGDGTRLSIL.

The J gene is TRBJ2-1, the V gene TRBV3-1; the D is unclear. V dropped 3 bases and J dropped 10 bases, with 7 bases sitting between them. CDR3 length: 11 residues. Germline-derived CDR1 and CDR2 are LGHDT and YNNKEL (reference sequence). The CDR3 loop reads CASSQGREQFF. The CDR3 DNA is TGTGCCAGCAGCCAGGGTAGGGAGCAGTTCTTC.

In this sample, this clonotype turned up many times. CDR3 residues: CAWSLRDNYEQYF. The CDR3, as DNA: TGTGCCTGGAGTCTCCGGGACAATTACGAGCAGTACTTC. This chain uses TRBV30 with TRBJ2-7; D may be TRBD1 (6 bases). The germline V gene has CDR1 GTSNPN and CDR2 SVGIG (reference sequence). There are 13 residues in the CDR3. Trimming left V 2 bases short and J 4 bases short, with 12 bases between.

This clonotype was seen a few times. V gene TRBV27 combines with J gene TRBJ1-2, with D perhaps TRBD1 (5 bases). CDR3 size: 17 residues. V was trimmed by 3 bases and J by 1 base, leaving 18 bases between them. Germline assignment: CDR1 MNHEY and CDR2 SMNVEV (reference sequence). CDR3 residues: CASSFRGDGYYNYGYTF. DNA for the CDR3: TGTGCCAGCAGTTTTAGAGGGGACGGATATTATAACTATGGCTACACCTTC.

Many counts were recorded for this clonotype. J is TRBJ1-1 and V is TRBV7-9, with D maybe TRBD1 (6 bases). CDR1 SEHNR and CDR2 FQNEAQ come from the germline V gene (reference sequence). The CDR3 has 16 amino acids. Trimming removed 5 bases at V and 2 bases at J, with 18 bases between. The CDR3 coding sequence is TGTGCCAGCAGCCACCACAGGGAAGGGGAAAACACTGAAGCTTTCTTT. Translating gives CASSHHREGENTEAFF.

This clonotype was counted many times. J is TRBJ1-1 and V is TRBV9; D is unclear. V was clipped by 0 bases and J by 7 bases, with 7 bases between them. The CDR3 has 12 amino acids. Per the germline V gene, CDR1 is SGDLS and CDR2 is YYNGEE. The CDR3 DNA reads as TGTGCCAGCAGCGTAGACGGCCGTGAAGCTTTCTTT. It is translated as CASSVDGREAFF.

There are many counts of this clonotype. The rearrangement joins TRBV15 to TRBJ2-2; D might be TRBD2 (5 bases). This CDR3 is built from 14 residues. Germline V CDR1 and CDR2: LNHNV, YYDKDF (reference sequence). V was trimmed by 0 bases and J by 6 bases, leaving 8 bases between them. The CDR3 sequence: CATSRDPGSGELFF. The CDR3, as DNA: TGTGCCACCAGCAGAGATCCGGGGTCCGGGGAGCTGTTTTTT.

This clonotype was recorded many times. The chain couples TRBV9 to TRBJ2-1; D is possibly TRBD2 (6 bases). The CDR3 covers 15 residues. Trimming pared 3 bases from V and 4 bases from J, leaving 14 bases between. Germline values: CDR1 SGDLS, CDR2 YYNGEE. CDR3 bases: TGTGCCAGCAGCGGGGACTTAGCAACGTACAATGAGCAGTTCTTC. Translation gives CASSGDLATYNEQFF.

Many counts were recorded for this clonotype. The genes are TRBV7-7 and TRBJ2-5; 8 bases line up with TRBD2. Germline V gene lookup returns CDR1 SSHAT and CDR2 FNYEAQ (reference sequence). The CDR3 length is 15 residues. The ends lost 5 bases at V and 4 bases at J; junction bases unmatched: 9. CDR3 residues: CASSPGRGGPETQYF. The CDR3 DNA follows: TGTGCCAGCAGCCCGGGTCGGGGGGGCCCAGAGACCCAGTACTTC.

The sample holds many counts of this clonotype. The J gene is TRBJ2-2, the V gene TRBV6-2 or TRBV6-3; no reliable D call. V shed 2 bases and J shed 0 bases, with 7 bases lying between them. The CDR3 is made up of 15 amino acids. Germline V gene sequence: CDR1 MNHEY, CDR2 SVGEGT. The CDR3 sequence is CASSYVNSNTGELFF. Written as DNA, the CDR3 is TGTGCCAGCAGTTACGTGAACTCGAACACCGGGGAGCTGTTTTTT.

A note on this clonotype: It may be a read error: a sequence one base away is much more abundant. The chain recombines TRBV5-1 with TRBJ2-5; no firm D call. The CDR3 runs to 14 residues. The V and J ends lost 1 base and 3 bases respectively, with 10 bases between them. Germline V gene lookup returns CDR1 SGHRS and CDR2 YFSETQ. The CDR3 DNA follows: TGCGCCAGCAGCTTGTACCGGAACAAAGAGACCCAGTACTTC. Translating it yields CASSLYRNKETQYF.

At least ten counts were recorded for this clonotype. The chain employs TRBV11-2 and TRBJ2-3; D possibly corresponds to TRBD2 (6 bases). CDR1 SGHAT and CDR2 FQNNGV come from the germline V gene. CDR3 length: 15 amino acids. V shed 0 bases and J shed 3 bases, with 10 bases lying between them. The CDR3 region has the DNA TGTGCCAGCAGCTTAGATCGGGGGTGGACAGATACGCAGTATTTT. The encoded protein is CASSLDRGWTDTQYF.

This clonotype was detected ten times or more. The J gene is TRBJ2-3, the V gene TRBV20-1, with D possibly TRBD2 on 6 matching bases. Trimming cost V 3 bases and J 1 base, with 8 bases left between them. This CDR3 is built from 13 residues. The germline V gene encodes CDR1 DFQATT and CDR2 SNEGSKA (reference sequence). The CDR3 here is CSARDYRTDTQYF. The CDR3 region has the DNA TGCAGTGCTAGGGACTACCGCACAGATACGCAGTATTTT.

V usage is TRBV2 and J usage is TRBJ2-7; 7 bases match TRBD1. The germline V gene encodes CDR1 SNHLY and CDR2 FYNNEI. The CDR3 length is 18 residues. V lost 6 bases and J lost 0; bases outside the gene matches: 17. The CDR3 loop is CASRDFRTDRVSSYEQYF. CDR3 nucleotide sequence: TGTGCCAGCAGGGACTTTAGGACCGACAGGGTAAGCTCCTACGAGCAGTACTTC.

At least ten counts were recorded for this clonotype. This chain connects TRBV4-3 to TRBJ2-7, with a weak D call TRBD2 (6 bases). Germline assignment: CDR1 LGHNA and CDR2 YSLEER. This CDR3 comprises 15 residues. The germline V and J ends were trimmed by 0 bases and 2 bases, with 11 bases remaining between them. The chain's CDR3 is CASSQDWDSTYEQYF. In DNA form, the CDR3 reads TGCGCCAGCAGCCAAGACTGGGACTCTACCTACGAGCAGTACTTC.

Remarks on this clonotype: This may stem from a read error, because a much larger clone lies one nucleotide away. This chain connects TRBV13 to TRBJ2-3; the match to TRBD2 covers 13 bases. The CDR3 is 17 amino acids. Per the germline V gene, CDR1 is PRHDT and CDR2 is FYEKMQ (reference sequence). The CDR3 bases are TGTGACAGCAGCTTACCACTAGCGGGAGGGAGAGGAGATACGCAGTATTTT. This translates into CDSSLPLAGGRGDTQYF.